The rows below give T cell receptor beta chains drawn from one sample of a study of blood T cell repertoires in COVID-19. TCRdb's table, derived via immunoSEQ multiplex PCR, lists solely in-frame clones and lacks some. The sample lists roughly 250,000 clones, around 82% occurring once. Sequencing used peripheral blood. The receptor source for this set is a person in their 70s with COVID-19, enrolled during active disease. Both conserved end residues are part of each CDR3. The D gene is left open where the match is weak. The size entry is marked missing in some rows and otherwise reads once, few, many or a size class.

j_call: TRBJ1-6; v_call: TRBV18; cdr3_length: 15; d_call: TRBD1; clone_size: NA; cdr3_aa: CASSARTGFNSPLHF; cdr3_nt: TGTGCCAGCTCAGCACGGACAGGGTTTAATTCACCCCTCCACTTT
j_call: TRBJ2-1; v_call: TRBV2; cdr3_length: 15; d_call: TRBD1; clone_size: NA; cdr3_aa: CASSADRGEKNEQFF; cdr3_nt: TGTGCCAGCAGCGCTGACAGGGGGGAAAAAAATGAGCAGTTCTTC
j_call: TRBJ2-2; v_call: TRBV11-2; cdr3_length: 17; d_call: NA; clone_size: many; cdr3_aa: CASSLVATGGSTGELFF; cdr3_nt: TGTGCCAGCAGCTTAGTAGCCACAGGAGGGAGCACCGGGGAGCTGTTTTTT
j_call: TRBJ2-2; v_call: TRBV9; cdr3_length: 18; d_call: TRBD2; clone_size: NA; cdr3_aa: CASSADLRASGRAGELFF; cdr3_nt: TGTGCCAGCAGCGCGGATTTACGTGCTAGCGGGAGGGCAGGGGAGCTGTTTTTT
j_call: TRBJ1-3; v_call: TRBV7-8; cdr3_length: 15; d_call: NA; clone_size: NA; cdr3_aa: CASSLRAGSGNTIYF; cdr3_nt: TGTGCCAGCAGTCTAAGGGCAGGGTCTGGAAACACCATATATTTT
j_call: TRBJ2-3; v_call: TRBV27; cdr3_length: 15; d_call: NA; clone_size: few; cdr3_aa: CASSLFSGVTDTQYF; cdr3_nt: TGTGCCAGCAGTTTATTTTCGGGGGTCACAGATACGCAGTATTTT
j_call: TRBJ2-7; v_call: TRBV9; cdr3_length: 13; d_call: NA; clone_size: NA; cdr3_aa: CASSVEIADEQYF; cdr3_nt: TGTGCCAGCAGCGTAGAGATAGCGGACGAGCAGTACTTC
j_call: TRBJ2-1; v_call: TRBV10-2; cdr3_length: 16; d_call: NA; clone_size: NA; cdr3_aa: CASSESRPPDNDEQFF; cdr3_nt: TGCGCCAGCAGTGAGTCTCGGCCACCGGACAACGATGAGCAGTTCTTC
j_call: TRBJ1-6; v_call: TRBV18; cdr3_length: 15; d_call: NA; clone_size: NA; cdr3_aa: CASSGLAGFYSPLHF; cdr3_nt: TGTGCCAGCTCGGGCCTTGCAGGGTTTTATTCACCCCTCCACTTT
j_call: TRBJ1-4; v_call: TRBV6-2/TRBV6-3; cdr3_length: 13; d_call: NA; clone_size: NA; cdr3_aa: CASSYVINEKLFF; cdr3_nt: TGTGCCAGCAGTTACGTCATCAATGAAAAACTGTTTTTT